The TCR beta chain described here comes from a study of blood T cell repertoires in COVID-19. Background on the study: Donors in the United States, Italy and Spain gave samples during acute or convalescent COVID-19. T cells, B-cell-depleted T cells, or PBMCs supplied cDNA or gDNA.

This clone has only a few counts. Per the original methods: Amplified reference gene primers provided the basis for estimating nucleated cell counts. TCRdb's table, derived via immunoSEQ multiplex PCR, lists solely in-frame clones and lacks some. V, J and clone size reflect that table, while D and trimming were determined from the DNA. The sample consists of around 120,000 clones, around 86% of them appearing once. The V end lost 5 bases, the J end lost 3 bases, and 10 bases lay between the germline ends. The germline V gene encodes CDR1 SGHTA and CDR2 FQGNSA. This CDR3 comprises 13 residues. What was sequenced was peripheral blood. This clonotype originated in a woman aged 70 to 79 with acute or convalescent COVID-19. The genes are TRBV7-2 and TRBJ1-1; D is ambiguous. CDR3 residues: CASSTQSDTEAFF. CDR3 in DNA: TGTGCCAGCAGCACCCAAAGCGACACTGAAGCTTTCTTT. Together with reference TRBV7-2 and TRBJ1-1, the CDR3 gives the full variable domain: GAGVSQSPSNKVTEKGKDVELRCDPISGHTALYWYRQSLGQGLEFLIYFQGNSAPDKSGLPSDRFSAERTGGSVSTLTIQRTQQEDSAVYLCASSTQSDTEAFFGQGTRLTVV.